The 13 T cell receptor beta chains below all came from one sample that was sequenced in a study of cytomegalovirus exposure and HLA in healthy donors. Primers included in the PCR were 60 Vbeta and 13 Jbeta primers. Sequenced by immunoSEQ multiplex PCR; TCRdb stores in-frame clones only, minus some. This table has tens of thousands of clones, about 50% appearing once. Sample: PBMCs. The receptors derive from a human donor in good health.

This clone appeared a few times. The CDR3 DNA is TGTGCCAGCAGTGAAGTCCGACAGACCAACTATGGCTACACCTTC. Residues: CASSEVRQTNYGYTF. The chain employs TRBV6-1 and TRBJ1-2, with D maybe TRBD1 (5 bases). Germline assignment: CDR1 MNHNS and CDR2 SASEGT. Trimming removed 1 base from V and 2 bases from J, with 11 bases in between. The CDR3 has 15 residues.

V and J are TRBV5-1 and TRBJ2-1; TRBD2 agrees at 11 bases. Trimming cost V 6 bases and J 6 bases; bases outside gene matches: 5. Per the germline V gene, CDR1 is SGHRS and CDR2 is YFSETQ. The CDR3 extends over 14 amino acids. The CDR3 coding sequence is TGCGCCAGCACAATAGCGGGGGGGCCCAATGAGCAGTTCTTC. Translating gives CASTIAGGPNEQFF.

V and J are TRBV7-9 and TRBJ2-7, with unresolved D. Per the germline V gene, CDR1 is SEHNR and CDR2 is FQNEAQ (reference sequence). The CDR3 loop spans 12 amino acids. The germline V and J ends were trimmed by 5 bases and 7 bases, with 12 bases remaining between them. The DNA of the CDR3 is TGTGCCAGCAGCCCCCCGGCGAGGGAGCAGTACTTC. Protein: CASSPPAREQYF.

The CDR3 sequence: CASSQLRKGYDEKLFF. The CDR3 nucleotides are TGCGCCAGCAGCCAATTACGAAAGGGGTATGATGAAAAACTGTTTTTT. V is TRBV4-1 and J is TRBJ1-4; D may be TRBD1 (5 bases). CDR1 is MGHRA and CDR2 is YSYEKL in the germline V gene. The CDR3 spans 16 residues. V was trimmed by 2 bases and J by 6 bases, leaving 16 bases between them.

The chain's CDR3 is CASSLGDNNYGYTF. The DNA for the CDR3 is TGCGCCAGCAGCTTAGGGGACAATAACTATGGCTACACCTTC. The chain couples TRBV5-1 to TRBJ1-2, with a weak D call TRBD1 (6 bases). Looked up from germline, CDR1 is SGHRS and CDR2 is YFSETQ. The CDR3 is made up of 14 amino acids. With 2 bases removed from V and 1 base from J, the gap between germline ends came to 9 bases. Full variable domain (missing parts from reference TRBV5-1 and TRBJ1-2): KAGVTQTPRYLIKTRGQQVTLSCSPISGHRSVSWYQQTPGQGLQFLFEYFSETQRNKGNFPGRFSGRQFSNSRSEMNVSTLELGDSALYLCASSLGDNNYGYTFGSGTRLTVV.

This clone was observed a handful of times. CDR3 DNA: TGTGCCAGCAGCTTAGTGGGTGGGGCTGGTGGAAACACCATATATTTT. Translated, it gives CASSLVGGAGGNTIYF. The chain carries TRBV7-2 and TRBJ1-3; D might be TRBD1 (5 bases). CDR1 and CDR2 (germline): SGHTA, FQGNSA. V dropped 1 base and J dropped 3 bases, with 13 bases sitting between them. The CDR3 is made up of 16 amino acids.

V usage is TRBV30 and J usage is TRBJ1-1; 7 bases agree with TRBD1. The ends lost 7 bases at V and 6 bases at J; junction bases unmatched: 17. The CDR3 consists of 15 residues. Germline-derived CDR1 and CDR2 are GTSNPN and SVGIG (reference sequence). The CDR3 spells CAYTGQRVGNAEAFF. The DNA of the CDR3 is TGTGCCTATACGGGACAGCGTGTAGGAAACGCTGAAGCTTTCTTT. Using reference TRBV30 and TRBJ1-1 for the parts outside the CDR3, the full variable domain is SQTIHQWPATLVQPVGSPLSLECTVEGTSNPNLYWYRQAAGRGLQLLFYSVGIGQISSEVPQNLSASRPQDRQFILSSKKLLLSDSGFYLCAYTGQRVGNAEAFFGQGTRLTVV.

The V call is TRBV6-5, the J call TRBJ1-1; D gene unclear. V lost 5 bases, J lost 4 bases, and 11 bases lay in between. Germline CDR1 and CDR2: MNHEY and SVGAGI. The CDR3 length is 13 residues. CDR3 in amino acids: CASSGRWSTEAFF. In nucleotides, the CDR3 is TGTGCCAGCAGTGGTAGGTGGAGCACTGAAGCTTTCTTT.

The V and J genes are TRBV27 and TRBJ2-3, with TRBD1 matching over 7 bases. Germline CDR1 reads MNHEY; CDR2 reads SMNVEV (reference sequence). There are 15 residues in the CDR3. Trimming took 8 bases from V and 3 from J; bases not matched to a gene: 11. The CDR3 spells CASVQTQGSTDTQYF. In DNA form, the CDR3 reads TGTGCCAGCGTCCAGACACAGGGGTCGACAGATACGCAGTATTTT.

V and J are TRBV12-5 and TRBJ2-7; 7 positions agree with TRBD2. The CDR3 runs to 16 residues. V dropped 0 bases and J dropped 4; count of bases not matched to a gene: 9. CDR1 is LGHNT, CDR2 FRNRAP, per germline. Written as DNA, the CDR3 is TGTGCTAGTGGTTTGGTACTCGGGGCGGGGGTTTACGAGCAGTACTTC. Its protein product is CASGLVLGAGVYEQYF. Full variable domain (remainder filled in from reference TRBV12-5 and TRBJ2-7): DARVTQTPRHKVTEMGQEVTMRCQPILGHNTVFWYRQTMMQGLELLAYFRNRAPLDDSGMPKDRFSAEMPDATLATLKIQPSEPRDSAVYFCASGLVLGAGVYEQYFGPGTRLTVT.

J is TRBJ2-3 and V is TRBV19; 8 bases fit TRBD2. The CDR3 spans 15 residues. Germline V gene sequence: CDR1 LNHDA, CDR2 SQIVND (reference sequence). The trim removed 5 bases at V and 5 bases at J, leaving 9 bases unmatched. The CDR3 is CASSGLAQDQDTQYF. The CDR3 nucleotides read TGTGCCAGTAGTGGACTAGCCCAAGATCAAGATACGCAGTATTTT.

The V gene is TRBV5-1, the J gene TRBJ1-2, with 10 nucleotides matching TRBD1. The trim removed 4 bases at V and 5 bases at J, leaving 5 bases unmatched. This CDR3 is 14 amino acids long. Germline V gene sequence: CDR1 SGHRS, CDR2 YFSETQ. CDR3 DNA sequence: TGCGCCAGCAGCGCCGGACAGGGGGTGTATGGCTACACCTTC. Translated: CASSAGQGVYGYTF.

This clone was counted between two and nine times. V usage is TRBV2 and J usage is TRBJ2-2, with 11 bases aligning to TRBD2. The CDR3 spans 19 residues. Per germline, CDR1 SNHLY and CDR2 FYNNEI. V gave up 6 bases and J gave up 5 bases; unmatched junction bases: 17. The chain's CDR3 is CASRGRHLAGGPRTGELFF. DNA of the CDR3: TGTGCCAGCAGGGGGCGCCACTTAGCGGGGGGGCCGAGGACCGGGGAGCTGTTTTTT. Filled out from reference TRBV2 and TRBJ2-2, the complete variable domain reads EPEVTQTPSHQVTQMGQEVILRCVPISNHLYFYWYRQILGQKVEFLVSFYNNEISEKSEIFDDQFSVERPDGSNFTLKIRSTKLEDSAMYFCASRGRHLAGGPRTGELFFGEGSRLTVL.